This T cell receptor beta chain emerged from a study of tumor and adjacent non-tumor tissue in lung cancer. Study background: Histology: 12 adenocarcinoma, a couple of squamous cell carcinoma, 1 small cell lung cancer.

The template was RNA from unsorted bulk tissue. This non-tumor lung sample came from over 3 cm beyond the tumor edge. Trimming cost V 1 base and J 6 bases, with 7 bases left between them. From germline, CDR1 is SQVTM and CDR2 ANQGSEA. The CDR3 consists of 11 residues. Three rounds of nested PCR, following a modified ARM-PCR protocol, produced the TCRbeta library. MiXCR, run by TCRdb on the multiplex PCR reads, gives a single entry per CDR3 protein. The table has about 60,000 distinct CDR3 sequences, 61% seen once. This clonotype has at least ten counts. Its antigen is still unknown. The study, taken as a whole, reports: Significantly higher TCR diversity was found in tumor than normal lung. Higher tumor TCR diversity was associated with shorter survival. In normal lung, the top 100 clones were significantly more dominant than in tumor.

Sequencing was done on a sample of distant non-tumor lung tissue. This sequence originates from a man in his 70s with non-small cell lung cancer. The chain uses TRBV29-1 and TRBJ2-7; D call uncertain. CDR3 residues: CSVEVLSEQYF. Written as DNA, the CDR3 is TGCAGCGTTGAAGTATTAAGCGAGCAGTACTTC.